This T cell receptor beta chain was sequenced in a study of regulatory T cells in long-lasting Graves disease. Study-wide results and limits: Segments TRBV28, TRBJ1-2 and TRBJ2-5 showed preferential usage in persistent disease. The TCR repertoire of persistent Graves' patients was less diverse than that of newly diagnosed ones.

Arm-PCR of CDR3 regions and iRepertoire HTBI primers were the basis on which TCR beta libraries were built. MiXCR, applied by TCRdb to the multiplex PCR reads, yields one record per CDR3 protein. This table holds 400,000 to 500,000 distinct CDR3 sequences, around 21% found once. Many counts were recorded for this clonotype. Its antigen is not identified. CDR3 length equals 17 residues. Trimming took off 5 bases at V and 4 bases at J, with 18 bases between the two ends. Germline lookup yields CDR1 SGHNT and CDR2 YENEEA. Time point specified: persistent/refractory GD, antithyroid drugs over 5 years with positive TRAb. Generation of the TCR library employed RNA extracted from PBMCs.

The clonotype was recovered from a female donor with Graves disease. The V and J genes are TRBV11-3 and TRBJ2-6; tentatively, D is TRBD1 or TRBD2 (5 bases each). Here the sequenced sample was peripheral blood mononuclear cells (PBMCs), taken when the disease was refractory, from a patient treated with antithyroid drugs. This chain's CDR3 is CASSPGPRGMGANVLTF. DNA of the CDR3: TGTGCCAGCAGCCCGGGGCCCCGGGGAATGGGGGCCAACGTCCTGACTTTC.